This T cell receptor (beta chain) comes out of a study of shared clonotypes between healthy human individuals (dated by TCRdb to 2020 to 2021). About the full investigation: A few men and two women, aged 18 to 49 years, made up the cohort. For each donor, CD4 naive and CD4 memory were each run on three plates, CD8 naive on two plates, and CD8 memory on one plate. To estimate repertoire size and how much clonotypes are shared between individuals, the study performed deep sequencing of blood TCR repertoires from roughly five healthy adults. Different laboratories and diverse techniques were used to prepare libraries and sequence TCR repertoires, to increase sequencing depth and limit assay-specific biases. Per donor, leukapheresis produced somewhere between about 0.8 and 9.5 billion PBMCs. Beyond this particular receptor, the publication reports: Pairwise subsampling indicated that sequencing depth was expected to affect the degree of clonotype sharing among donors. The genetic and exposure-history diversity represented was limited by the small number of donors. Only blood was sampled, and tissue TCR repertoires likely differ from those in blood. Higher generation probabilities were observed for clonotypes shared by all four sorted-subset donors than for non-shared clonotypes. Even with the large sequencing depth, rarefaction of the sorted-subset datasets indicated that sequencing was incomplete. Across several donors, 5% to 6% of naive CD4, roughly 3.8% of naive CD8, under 2.5% of memory CD4, and roughly 0.41% of memory CD8 clonotypes were shared. Larger estimated clonotype richness was generally found for naive subsets than for memory subsets.

Turning to this clone: Its antigen remains undetermined. It has no much larger one-base neighbor in the sample; base qualities were not kept. Distinct nucleotide sequences in the sample also encode this CDR3.

The donors were healthy, HIV-negative adults who had no recently reported acute infections or vaccinations. Every donor was a Caucasian adult residing in Nashville, Tennessee, USA. CD4+ T cells were enriched by magnetic negative selection, after which naive cells were positively selected on CD45RA and the negative fraction was taken as the memory subset. Blood was obtained by leukapheresis, after which PBMCs were separated by Ficoll-Histopaque density gradient centrifugation and cryopreserved in liquid nitrogen vapor phase. Analytical flow cytometry was used to check the purity and quantity of every magnetically sorted T cell population. Genomic DNA was isolated from every sorted fraction and measured by UV absorbance on a Nanodrop 2000c. CDR1 and CDR2 (SGDLS, YYNGEE) derive from the germline V gene. Spanning cysteine to phenylalanine, the CDR3 consists of 14 amino acids. The read is trimmed to its CDR3 DNA, 42 bases read in frame from base 1. V drops 1 base and J drops 0 bases, leaving 7 bases in between.

Using the deep immunoSEQ assay, TCR CDR3 regions were amplified from genomic DNA by multiplex PCR. Extracted genomic DNA from each cell subset was spread evenly across all wells of several immunoSEQ 96-well plates, with each plate serving as a replicate. For sorted subsets, about 200 ng genomic DNA, equal to some 28,000 T cell genomes, was loaded into each replicate PCR. Purified libraries were quantified with a Qubit 3.0 fluorometer, sized on a Bioanalyzer 2100, and re-quantified with the KAPA Library Quantification kit. A separate single-read 150-cycle Illumina NextSeq 550 flow cell was used to sequence each immunoSEQ 96-well plate. Per the source publication's procedure: Because the immunoSEQ output included only junctional sequences and no quality scores, the filtering could not be the same as the filtering used for full-length reads. Sequences were annotated with PyIR, a Python wrapper for IgBLAST v1.9, using IMGT germline references to assign V/J genes and CDR3. Reads were filtered out if the reads had weak V/J assignments (E-value above 1e-6), no CDR3, stop codons, out-of-frame junctions, or ambiguous translated residues. A V3J clonotype was defined by an identical inferred V gene, J gene, and CDR3 amino acid sequence. Percentage overlap between repertoires was calculated by dividing the number of shared unique clonotypes by the size of the smaller repertoire. Three approaches were used to assess repertoire richness: RTK rarefaction, the Chao1 estimator, and Recon v2.1 estimates of unobserved clonotypes. OLGA was used to compute generation probabilities for all TCRbeta clonotypes that the gDNA method yielded from a handful of donors. TCRdb stores this immuneACCESS table with in-frame sequences only. Part of the clones is absent; in the studies checked, under half of the shortfall reflects unresolved V genes, and no reason is known for the rest. The V and J calls and clone size come from that table; D and trimming were worked out from the DNA. The sample table shows 2.3 million or so clones, and more than 85% are seen once. The top ten clonotypes cover 0.35% to 0.5% of the sample.

The origin of this receptor is a man aged 18 to 30 in good health. Some clones in this sample may be carry-over from other donors' samples. The sequence is built from TRBV9 and TRBJ1-1, with the D gene uncertain. The source material was naive CD4+ T cells from PBMCs. Explained via the paper, the cell subset or site label denotes: CD45RA+ positively selected. At the DNA level, the sequence is TGTGCCAGCAGCGTAAGTAGTTTGAACACTGAAGCTTTCTTT. It codes for CASSVSSLNTEAFF.